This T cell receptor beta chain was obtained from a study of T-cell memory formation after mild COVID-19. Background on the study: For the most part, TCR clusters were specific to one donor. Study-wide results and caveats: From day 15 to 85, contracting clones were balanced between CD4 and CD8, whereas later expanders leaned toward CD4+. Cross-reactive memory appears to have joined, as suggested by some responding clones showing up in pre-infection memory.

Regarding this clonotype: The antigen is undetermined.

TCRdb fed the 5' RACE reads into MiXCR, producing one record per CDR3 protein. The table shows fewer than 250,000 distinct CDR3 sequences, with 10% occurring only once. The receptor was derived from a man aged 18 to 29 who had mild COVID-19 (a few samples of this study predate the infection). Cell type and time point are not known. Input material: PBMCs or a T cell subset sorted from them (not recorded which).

CDR3 protein: CASSLLAGGSNEQFF. For the CDR3, the DNA is TGCGCCAGCAGCTTGTTAGCGGGGGGTAGCAATGAGCAGTTCTTC. The V and J genes are TRBV5-1 and TRBJ2-1; 10 positions match TRBD2. In germline, CDR1 is SGHRS, CDR2 YFSETQ. J lost 6 bases, V lost 1 base, and 4 bases had no gene match. CDR3 length equals 15 residues.